These 3 T cell receptor beta chains originate from one sample sequenced in a study of tumor and adjacent non-tumor tissue in lung cancer. No cell sorting was done before RNA was extracted from the tissue. The library came from three nested PCR rounds adapted from ARM-PCR protocols. MiXCR, applied by TCRdb to the multiplex PCR reads, yields one record per CDR3 protein. The profile covers 100,000 to 150,000 distinct CDR3 sequences, with 66% appearing a single time and 9.5% to 15% taken by the ten largest. Sequenced input: lung tumor tissue. These receptors all stem from a man aged 30 to 39 with non-small cell lung cancer.

This clonotype has only a few counts. The CDR3 does not close with the conserved phenylalanine or tryptophan, likely indicating a read error. The DNA is left out, because the CDR3 cannot be placed on it with certainty; the CDR3 is given as TCRdb lists it. The V call is TRBV11-3, the J call TRBJ1-1. 11 amino acids form the CDR3, both terminal residues included. CDR1 and CDR2 from the germline V gene are SGHNT and YENEEA. CDR3 protein: CASSLDTEALS.

Notes on this clonotype: One end of the junction fails to match germline, which may point to a read error. DNA of the CDR3: TGTGCCAGCAGCTCCCAATCTAATTCACCCGTCCACTTT. Amino acid sequence: CASSSQSNSPVHF. The J gene is TRBJ1-6, the V gene TRBV7-3; D is uncertain. The CDR3 is 13 amino acids. In germline, CDR1 is SGHTA, CDR2 FQGTGA.

Worth noting for this clonotype: One end of the junction is discordant with germline, which a read error may explain. The J gene is TRBJ1-2, the V gene TRBV11-2; D is ambiguous. In germline, CDR1 is SGHAT, CDR2 FQNNGV. The length of the CDR3 is 14 residues. CDR3 sequence (DNA): TGTGCAAGCAGCCCCAGGCCGCCTAACTATGGCTACACCTTC. It codes for CASSPRPPNYGYTF.